The T cell receptor beta chain under discussion was sequenced for a study of post-analysis software for immune sequencing data. Study observations and caveats: Patients carried a handful of TRBV segments more frequently than controls did, and TRBV5-6, TRBV5-1 and TRBV20-1 were among them.

Germline V gene sequence: CDR1 DFQATT, CDR2 SNEGSKA (reference sequence). V gave up 0 bases and J gave up 2 bases; unmatched junction bases: 14. The CDR3 sequence is 19 residues long. Unique molecular identifiers featured in each of the TCR beta cDNA libraries. TCRdb passed the PCR reads through MiXCR, listing each CDR3 protein once. The data hold 350,000 to 500,000 distinct CDR3 sequences, with about 39% observed a single time. About this clonotype itself: Its specificity is unknown.

The sequence was collected from a girl aged 2 to 9 with multiple sclerosis. The chain joins TRBV20-1 to TRBJ1-5; 9 nucleotides agree with TRBD1. The specimen was blood. The CDR3 DNA follows: TGCAGTGCTAGAGAGCCGCCGGGACAGGGAATTTCGGGCAATCAGCCCCAGCATTTT. It encodes CSAREPPGQGISGNQPQHF.